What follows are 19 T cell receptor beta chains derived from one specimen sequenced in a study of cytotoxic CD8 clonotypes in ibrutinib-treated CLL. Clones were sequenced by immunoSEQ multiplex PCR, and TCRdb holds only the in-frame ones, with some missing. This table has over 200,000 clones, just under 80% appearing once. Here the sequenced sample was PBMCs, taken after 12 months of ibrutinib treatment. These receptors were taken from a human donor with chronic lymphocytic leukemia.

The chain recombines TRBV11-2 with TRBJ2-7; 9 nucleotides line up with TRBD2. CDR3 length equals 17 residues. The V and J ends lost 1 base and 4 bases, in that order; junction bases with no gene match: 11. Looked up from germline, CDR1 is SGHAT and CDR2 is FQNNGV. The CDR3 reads CASSLGTTGTSQYEQYF. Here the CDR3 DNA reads TGTGCCAGCAGCTTAGGGACCACCGGGACTAGCCAGTACGAGCAGTACTTC.

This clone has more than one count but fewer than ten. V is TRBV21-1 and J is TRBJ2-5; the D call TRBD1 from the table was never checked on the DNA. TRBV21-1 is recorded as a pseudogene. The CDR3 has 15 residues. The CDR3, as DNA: TGTGCCAGCACATTGAAGGGACAGGGACAAGAGACCCAGTACTTC. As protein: CASTLKGQGQETQYF.

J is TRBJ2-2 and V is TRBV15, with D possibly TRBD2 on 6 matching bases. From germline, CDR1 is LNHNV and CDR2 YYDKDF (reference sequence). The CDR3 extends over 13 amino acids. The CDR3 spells CASRDSYTGELFF. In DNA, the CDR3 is TGTGCTTCCAGGGACTCATACACCGGGGAGCTGTTTTTT. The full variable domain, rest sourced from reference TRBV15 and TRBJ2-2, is DAMVIQNPRYQVTQFGKPVTLSCSQTLNHNVMYWYQQKSSQAPKLLFHYYDKDFNNEADTPDNFQSRRPNTSFCFLDIRSPGLGDTAMYLCASRDSYTGELFFGEGSRLTVL.

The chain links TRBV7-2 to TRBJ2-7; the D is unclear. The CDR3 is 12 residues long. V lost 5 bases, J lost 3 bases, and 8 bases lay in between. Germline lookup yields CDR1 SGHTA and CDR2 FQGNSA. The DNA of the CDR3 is TGTGCCAGCAGCAAAACGAGCTACGAGCAGTACTTC. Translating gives CASSKTSYEQYF.

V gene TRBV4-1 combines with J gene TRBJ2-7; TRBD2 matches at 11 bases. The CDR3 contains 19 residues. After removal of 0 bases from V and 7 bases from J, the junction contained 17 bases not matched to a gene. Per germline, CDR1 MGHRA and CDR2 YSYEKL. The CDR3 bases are TGCGCCAGCAGCCAAGACCAACTAGCGGGAGATGGGGACTGGCGGGAGCAGTACTTC. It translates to CASSQDQLAGDGDWREQYF.

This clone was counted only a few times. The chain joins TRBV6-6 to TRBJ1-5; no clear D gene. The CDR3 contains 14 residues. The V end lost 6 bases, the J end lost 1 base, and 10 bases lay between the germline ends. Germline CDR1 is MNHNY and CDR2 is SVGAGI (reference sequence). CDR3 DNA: TGTGCCAGCAGCCCGGGTGGGAGCAATCAGCCCCAGCATTTT. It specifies CASSPGGSNQPQHF.

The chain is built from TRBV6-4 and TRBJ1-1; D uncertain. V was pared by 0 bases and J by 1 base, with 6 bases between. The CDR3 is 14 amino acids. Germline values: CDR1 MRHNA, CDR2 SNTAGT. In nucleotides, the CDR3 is TGTGCCAGCAGTGACTCCTCAGAGAACACTGAAGCTTTCTTT. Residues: CASSDSSENTEAFF.

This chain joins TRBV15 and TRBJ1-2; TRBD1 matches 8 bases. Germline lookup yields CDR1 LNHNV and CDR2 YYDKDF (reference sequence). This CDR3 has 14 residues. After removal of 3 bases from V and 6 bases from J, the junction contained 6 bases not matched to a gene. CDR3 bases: TGTGCCACCAGCAGCGGACAGGGAGAGAATGGCTACACCTTC. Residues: CATSSGQGENGYTF.

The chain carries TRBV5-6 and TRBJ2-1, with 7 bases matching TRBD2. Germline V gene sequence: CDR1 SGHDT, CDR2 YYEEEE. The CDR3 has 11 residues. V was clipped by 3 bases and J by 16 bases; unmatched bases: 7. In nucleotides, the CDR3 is TGTGCCAGCAGCTGGGGGAGGGTAATCTTCTTC. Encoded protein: CASSWGRVIFF. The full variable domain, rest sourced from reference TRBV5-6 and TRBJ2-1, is DAGVTQSPTHLIKTRGQQVTLRCSPKSGHDTVSWYQQALGQGPQFIFQYYEEEERQRGNFPDRFSGHQFPNYSSELNVNALLLGDSALYLCASSWGRVIFFGPGTRLTVL.

CDR3 sequence (DNA): TGTGCCAGCAGTCAACCGGGACTCGGTCAGTACTTC. Translated, it gives CASSQPGLGQYF. This sequence joins TRBV2 and TRBJ2-4; tentatively, D is TRBD2 (6 bases). The germline gives CDR1 SNHLY, CDR2 FYNNEI. CDR3 length: 12 amino acids. The V end lost 5 bases, the J end lost 12 bases, and 14 bases lay between the germline ends. The full variable domain, completed using reference TRBV2 and TRBJ2-4, is EPEVTQTPSHQVTQMGQEVILRCVPISNHLYFYWYRQILGQKVEFLVSFYNNEISEKSEIFDDQFSVERPDGSNFTLKIRSTKLEDSAMYFCASSQPGLGQYFGAGTRLSVL.

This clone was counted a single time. The CDR3 DNA follows: TGCGCCAGCAGCACCAAGTGGTTCGACACTCGAGAAGACTATGGCTACACCTTC. Its translation: CASSTKWFDTREDYGYTF. The genes are TRBV4-1 and TRBJ1-2; D remains unclear. The CDR3 sequence is 18 residues long. Germline V gene data show CDR1 as MGHRA and CDR2 as YSYEKL. Trimming took off 5 bases at V and 3 bases at J, with 25 bases between the two ends.

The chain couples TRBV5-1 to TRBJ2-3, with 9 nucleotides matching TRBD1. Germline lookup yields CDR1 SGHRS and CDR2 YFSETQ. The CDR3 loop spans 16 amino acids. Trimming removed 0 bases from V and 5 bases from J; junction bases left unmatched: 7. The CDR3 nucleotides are TGCGCCAGCAGCTTGGGCGGACAGGGGAGTGGAGATACGCAGTATTTT. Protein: CASSLGGQGSGDTQYF. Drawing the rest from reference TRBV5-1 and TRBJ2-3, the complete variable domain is KAGVTQTPRYLIKTRGQQVTLSCSPISGHRSVSWYQQTPGQGLQFLFEYFSETQRNKGNFPGRFSGRQFSNSRSEMNVSTLELGDSALYLCASSLGGQGSGDTQYFGPGTRLTVL.

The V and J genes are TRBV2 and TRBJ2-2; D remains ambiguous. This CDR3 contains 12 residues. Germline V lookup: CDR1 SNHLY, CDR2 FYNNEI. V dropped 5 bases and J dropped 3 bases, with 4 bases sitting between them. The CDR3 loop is CASSRDTGELFF. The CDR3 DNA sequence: TGTGCCAGCAGTCGTGACACCGGGGAGCTGTTTTTT.

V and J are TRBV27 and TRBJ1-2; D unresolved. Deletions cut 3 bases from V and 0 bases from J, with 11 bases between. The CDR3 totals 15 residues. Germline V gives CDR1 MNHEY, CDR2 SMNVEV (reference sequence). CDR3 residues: CASSLQDPSNYGYTF. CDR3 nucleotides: TGTGCCAGCAGTTTGCAGGATCCTTCTAACTATGGCTACACCTTC.

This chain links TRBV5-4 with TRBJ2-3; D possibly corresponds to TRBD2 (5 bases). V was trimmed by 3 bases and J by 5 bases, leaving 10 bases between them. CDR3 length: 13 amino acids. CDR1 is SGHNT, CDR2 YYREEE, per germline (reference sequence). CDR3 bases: TGTGCCAGCAGCTCGTCGGGGAGAGATACGCAGTATTTT. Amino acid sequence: CASSSSGRDTQYF.

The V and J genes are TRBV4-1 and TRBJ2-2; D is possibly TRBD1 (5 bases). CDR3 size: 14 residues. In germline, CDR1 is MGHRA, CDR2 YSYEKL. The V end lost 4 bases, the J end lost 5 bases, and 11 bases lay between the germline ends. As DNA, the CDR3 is TGCGCCAGCAGCCTTCAGGGCAGAACCGGGGAGCTGTTTTTT. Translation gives CASSLQGRTGELFF.

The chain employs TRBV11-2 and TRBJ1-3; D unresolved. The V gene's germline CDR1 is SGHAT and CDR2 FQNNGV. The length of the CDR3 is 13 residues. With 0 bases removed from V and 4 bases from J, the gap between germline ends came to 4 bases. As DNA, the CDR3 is TGTGCCAGCAGCTTAGATCCGGGAAACACCATATATTTT. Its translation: CASSLDPGNTIYF.

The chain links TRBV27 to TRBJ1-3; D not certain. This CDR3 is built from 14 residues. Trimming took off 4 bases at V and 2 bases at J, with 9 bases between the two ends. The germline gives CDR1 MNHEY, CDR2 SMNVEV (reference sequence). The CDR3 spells CASSSLPPGNTIYF. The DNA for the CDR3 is TGTGCCAGCAGTTCACTCCCCCCTGGAAACACCATATATTTT.

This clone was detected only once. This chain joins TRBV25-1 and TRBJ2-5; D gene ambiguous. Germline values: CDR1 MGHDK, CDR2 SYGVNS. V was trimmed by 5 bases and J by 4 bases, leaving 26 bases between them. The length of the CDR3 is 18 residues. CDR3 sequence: CASSSTLEAASSTETQYF. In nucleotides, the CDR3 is TGTGCCAGCAGTTCCACCCTTGAGGCCGCCAGTTCCACAGAGACCCAGTACTTC.